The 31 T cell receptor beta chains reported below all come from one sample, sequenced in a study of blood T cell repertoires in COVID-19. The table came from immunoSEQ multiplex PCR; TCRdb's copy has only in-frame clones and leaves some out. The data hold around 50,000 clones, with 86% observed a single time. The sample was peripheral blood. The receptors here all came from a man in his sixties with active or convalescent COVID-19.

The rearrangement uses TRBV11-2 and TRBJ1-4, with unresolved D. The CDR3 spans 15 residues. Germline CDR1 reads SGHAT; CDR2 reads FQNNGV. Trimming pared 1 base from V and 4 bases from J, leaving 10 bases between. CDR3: CASSLVSDFNEKLFF. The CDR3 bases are TGTGCCAGCAGCTTAGTATCGGACTTTAATGAAAAACTGTTTTTT.

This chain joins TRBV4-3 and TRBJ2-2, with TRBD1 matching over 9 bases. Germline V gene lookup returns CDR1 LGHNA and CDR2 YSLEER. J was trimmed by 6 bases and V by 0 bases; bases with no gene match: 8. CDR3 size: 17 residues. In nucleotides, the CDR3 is TGCGCCAGCAGCCAAGACTTGGGACAGGGAAGGGCCGGGGAGCTGTTTTTT. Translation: CASSQDLGQGRAGELFF.

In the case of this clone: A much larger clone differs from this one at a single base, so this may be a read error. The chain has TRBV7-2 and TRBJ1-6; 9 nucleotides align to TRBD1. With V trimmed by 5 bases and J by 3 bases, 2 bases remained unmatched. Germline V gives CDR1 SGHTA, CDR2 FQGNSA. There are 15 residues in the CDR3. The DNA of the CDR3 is TGTGCCAGCAGCGGGACAGGGAACTATAATTCACCCCTCCACTTT. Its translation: CASSGTGNYNSPLHF.

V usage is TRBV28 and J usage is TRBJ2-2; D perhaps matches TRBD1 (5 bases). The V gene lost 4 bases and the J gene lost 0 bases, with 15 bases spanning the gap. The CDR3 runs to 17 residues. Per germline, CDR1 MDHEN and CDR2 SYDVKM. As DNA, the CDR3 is TGTGCCAGCAGTTCACCAAGGGGCAGGGCGAACACCGGGGAGCTGTTTTTT. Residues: CASSSPRGRANTGELFF.

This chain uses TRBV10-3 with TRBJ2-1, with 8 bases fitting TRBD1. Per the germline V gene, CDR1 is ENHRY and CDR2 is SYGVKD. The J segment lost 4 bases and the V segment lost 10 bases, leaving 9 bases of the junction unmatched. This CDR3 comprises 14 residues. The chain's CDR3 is CATADDRGYNEQFF. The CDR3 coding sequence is TGTGCCACGGCTGATGACAGGGGATACAATGAGCAGTTCTTC.

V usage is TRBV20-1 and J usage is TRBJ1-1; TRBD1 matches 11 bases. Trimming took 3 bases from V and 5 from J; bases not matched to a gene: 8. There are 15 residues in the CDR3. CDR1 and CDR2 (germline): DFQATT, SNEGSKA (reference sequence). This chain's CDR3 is CSASNPGQGATEAFF. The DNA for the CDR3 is TGCAGTGCTAGTAATCCCGGACAGGGGGCAACTGAAGCTTTCTTT.

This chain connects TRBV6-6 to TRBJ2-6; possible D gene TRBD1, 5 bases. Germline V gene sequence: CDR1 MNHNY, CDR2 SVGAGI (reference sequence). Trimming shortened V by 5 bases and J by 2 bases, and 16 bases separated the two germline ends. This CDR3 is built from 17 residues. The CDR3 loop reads CASSLTPYRTGANVLTF. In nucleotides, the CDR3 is TGTGCCAGCAGTCTTACGCCGTACAGGACTGGGGCCAACGTCCTGACTTTC.

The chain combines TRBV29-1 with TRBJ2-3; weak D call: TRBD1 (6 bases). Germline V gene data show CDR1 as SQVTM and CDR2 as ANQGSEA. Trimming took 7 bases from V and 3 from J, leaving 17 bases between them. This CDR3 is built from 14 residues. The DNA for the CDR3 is TGCAGCGCCGCCAGACAGGCACAAACAGATACGCAGTATTTT. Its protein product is CSAARQAQTDTQYF.

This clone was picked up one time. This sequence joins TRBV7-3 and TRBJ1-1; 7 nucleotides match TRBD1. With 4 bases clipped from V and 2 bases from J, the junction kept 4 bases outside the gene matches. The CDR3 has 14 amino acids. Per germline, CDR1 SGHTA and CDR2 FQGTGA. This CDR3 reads CASSSTGPNTEAFF. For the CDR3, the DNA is TGTGCCAGCAGCTCGACAGGGCCTAACACTGAAGCTTTCTTT.

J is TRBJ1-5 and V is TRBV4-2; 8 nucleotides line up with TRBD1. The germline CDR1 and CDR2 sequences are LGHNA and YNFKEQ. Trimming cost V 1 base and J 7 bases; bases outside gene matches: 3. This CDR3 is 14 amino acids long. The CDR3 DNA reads TGTGCCAGCAGCCAAGCACAGGGGGGCCAGCCCCAGCATTTT. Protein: CASSQAQGGQPQHF.

CDR3 in amino acids: CASTLSGADTDTQYF. CDR3 nucleotides: TGTGCCAGCACCCTTTCAGGGGCGGACACAGATACGCAGTATTTT. The rearrangement uses TRBV5-5 and TRBJ2-3, with TRBD1 as a possible D gene (6 bases). The CDR3 has 15 amino acids. With 6 bases removed from V and 2 bases from J, the gap between germline ends came to 16 bases. The germline V gene has CDR1 SGHKS and CDR2 YYEKEE (reference sequence).

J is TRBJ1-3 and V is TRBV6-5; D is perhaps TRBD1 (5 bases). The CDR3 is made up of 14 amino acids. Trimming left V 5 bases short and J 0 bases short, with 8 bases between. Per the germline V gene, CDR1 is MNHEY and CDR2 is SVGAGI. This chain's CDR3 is CASSPQGSGNTIYF. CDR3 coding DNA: TGTGCCAGCAGTCCGCAGGGCTCTGGAAACACCATATATTTT.

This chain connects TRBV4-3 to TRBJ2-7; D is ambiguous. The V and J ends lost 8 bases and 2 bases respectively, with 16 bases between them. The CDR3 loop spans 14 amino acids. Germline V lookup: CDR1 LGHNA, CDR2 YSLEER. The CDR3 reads CASRPPGNTYEQYF. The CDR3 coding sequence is TGCGCCAGCCGGCCGCCGGGTAATACCTACGAGCAGTACTTC.

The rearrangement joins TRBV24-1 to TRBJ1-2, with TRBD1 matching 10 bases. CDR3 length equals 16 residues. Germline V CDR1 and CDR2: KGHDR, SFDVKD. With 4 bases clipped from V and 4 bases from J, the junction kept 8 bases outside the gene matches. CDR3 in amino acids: CATSDPGTGEIYGYTF. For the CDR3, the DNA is TGTGCCACCAGTGACCCCGGGACAGGGGAAATCTATGGCTACACCTTC.

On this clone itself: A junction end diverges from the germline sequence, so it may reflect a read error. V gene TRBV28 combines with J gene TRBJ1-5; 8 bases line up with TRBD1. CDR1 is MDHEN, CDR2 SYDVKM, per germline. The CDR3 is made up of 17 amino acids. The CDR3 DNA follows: TGTGCCAGCAGTACAAAGCGGGACAGGTGGAATAATCGGCCCCAGCATTTT. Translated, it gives CASSTKRDRWNNRPQHF.

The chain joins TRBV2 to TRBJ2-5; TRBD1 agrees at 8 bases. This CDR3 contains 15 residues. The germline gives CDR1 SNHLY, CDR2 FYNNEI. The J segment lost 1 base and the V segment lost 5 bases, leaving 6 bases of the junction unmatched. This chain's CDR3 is CASSKLQGGQETQYF. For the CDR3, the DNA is TGTGCCAGCAGTAAACTACAGGGGGGCCAAGAGACCCAGTACTTC.

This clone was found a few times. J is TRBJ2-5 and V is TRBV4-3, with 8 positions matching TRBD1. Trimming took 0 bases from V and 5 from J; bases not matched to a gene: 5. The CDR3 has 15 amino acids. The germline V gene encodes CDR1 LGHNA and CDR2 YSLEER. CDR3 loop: CASSQEHRGYETQYF. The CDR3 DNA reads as TGCGCCAGCAGCCAAGAACACAGGGGGTATGAGACCCAGTACTTC.

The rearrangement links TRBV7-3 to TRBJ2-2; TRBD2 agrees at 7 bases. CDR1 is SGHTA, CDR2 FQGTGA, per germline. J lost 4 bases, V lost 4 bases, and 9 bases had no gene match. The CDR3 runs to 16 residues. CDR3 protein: CASSSGGTTITGELFF. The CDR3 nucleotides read TGTGCCAGCAGCTCGGGCGGGACTACCATCACCGGGGAGCTGTTTTTT.

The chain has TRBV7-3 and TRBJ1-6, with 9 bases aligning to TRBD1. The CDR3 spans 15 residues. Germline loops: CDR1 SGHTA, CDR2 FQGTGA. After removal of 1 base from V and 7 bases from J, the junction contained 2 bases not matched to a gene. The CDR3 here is CASSLRGTGNSPLHF. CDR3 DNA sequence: TGTGCCAGCAGCTTAAGGGGGACAGGGAATTCACCCCTCCACTTT.

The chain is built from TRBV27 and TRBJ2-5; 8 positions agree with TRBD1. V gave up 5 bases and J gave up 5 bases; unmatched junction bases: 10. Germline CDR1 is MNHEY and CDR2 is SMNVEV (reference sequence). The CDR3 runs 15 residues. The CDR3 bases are TGTGCCAGCAGTCGAATGGACAGGGACGAGGAGACCCAGTACTTC. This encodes CASSRMDRDEETQYF.

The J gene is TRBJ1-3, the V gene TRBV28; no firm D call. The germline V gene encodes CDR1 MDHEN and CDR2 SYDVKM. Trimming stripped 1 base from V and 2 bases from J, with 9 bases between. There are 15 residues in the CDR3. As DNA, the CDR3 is TGTGCCAGCAGTTTATTAGGCCAGGCTGGAAACACCATATATTTT. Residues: CASSLLGQAGNTIYF.

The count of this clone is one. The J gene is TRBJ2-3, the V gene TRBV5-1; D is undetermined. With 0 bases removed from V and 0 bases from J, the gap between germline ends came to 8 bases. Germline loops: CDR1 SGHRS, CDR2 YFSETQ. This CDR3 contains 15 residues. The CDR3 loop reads CASSLGGASTDTQYF. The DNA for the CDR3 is TGCGCCAGCAGCTTGGGCGGTGCTAGCACAGATACGCAGTATTTT. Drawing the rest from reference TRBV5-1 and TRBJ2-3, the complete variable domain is KAGVTQTPRYLIKTRGQQVTLSCSPISGHRSVSWYQQTPGQGLQFLFEYFSETQRNKGNFPGRFSGRQFSNSRSEMNVSTLELGDSALYLCASSLGGASTDTQYFGPGTRLTVL.

The CDR3 reads CASSRGLENTGELFF. DNA of the CDR3: TGTGCCAGCAGCCGAGGACTGGAAAACACCGGGGAGCTGTTTTTT. The rearrangement joins TRBV11-2 to TRBJ2-2, with a tentative D call TRBD2 (5 bases). V was clipped by 5 bases and J by 2 bases, with 12 bases between them. Germline assignment: CDR1 SGHAT and CDR2 FQNNGV. The CDR3 is made up of 15 amino acids.

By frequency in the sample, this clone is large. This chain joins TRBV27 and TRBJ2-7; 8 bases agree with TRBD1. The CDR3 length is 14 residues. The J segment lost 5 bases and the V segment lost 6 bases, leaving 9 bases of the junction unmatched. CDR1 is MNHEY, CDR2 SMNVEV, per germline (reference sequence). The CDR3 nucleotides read TGTGCCAGCAGCCAGGGGGCCCCGGGGGACGAGCAGTACTTC. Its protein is CASSQGAPGDEQYF.

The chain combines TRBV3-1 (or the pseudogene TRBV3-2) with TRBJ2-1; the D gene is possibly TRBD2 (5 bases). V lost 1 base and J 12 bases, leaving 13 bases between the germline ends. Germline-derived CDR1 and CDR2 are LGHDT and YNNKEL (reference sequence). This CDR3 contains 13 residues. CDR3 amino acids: CASSQGRGNRQFF. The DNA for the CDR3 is TGTGCCAGCAGCCAAGGTCGGGGAAACAGGCAGTTCTTC.

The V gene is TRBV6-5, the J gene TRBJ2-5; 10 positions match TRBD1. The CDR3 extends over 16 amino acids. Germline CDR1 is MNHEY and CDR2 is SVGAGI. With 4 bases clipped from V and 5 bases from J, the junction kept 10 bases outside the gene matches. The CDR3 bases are TGTGCCAGCAGTTCCCCCGGGACAGGGGCGGCGGAGACCCAGTACTTC. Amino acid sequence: CASSSPGTGAAETQYF.

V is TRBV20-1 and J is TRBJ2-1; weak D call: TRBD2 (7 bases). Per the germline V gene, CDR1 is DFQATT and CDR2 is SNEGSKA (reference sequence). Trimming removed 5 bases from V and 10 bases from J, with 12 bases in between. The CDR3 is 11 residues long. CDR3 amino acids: CSAEGGGEQFF. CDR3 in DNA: TGCAGTGCTGAAGGGGGAGGGGAGCAGTTCTTC.

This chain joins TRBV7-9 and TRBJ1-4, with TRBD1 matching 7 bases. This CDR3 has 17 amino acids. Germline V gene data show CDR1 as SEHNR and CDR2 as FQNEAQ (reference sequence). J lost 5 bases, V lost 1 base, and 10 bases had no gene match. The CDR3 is CASSLVWAGQLNEKLFF. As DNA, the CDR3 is TGTGCCAGCAGCTTAGTTTGGGCGGGACAGTTGAATGAAAAACTGTTTTTT.

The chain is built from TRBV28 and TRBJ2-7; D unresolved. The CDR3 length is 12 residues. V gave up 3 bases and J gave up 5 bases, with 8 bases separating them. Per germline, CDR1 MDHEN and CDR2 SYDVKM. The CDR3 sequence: CASSFRVHEQYF. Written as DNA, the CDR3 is TGTGCCAGCAGTTTTCGGGTACACGAGCAGTACTTC.

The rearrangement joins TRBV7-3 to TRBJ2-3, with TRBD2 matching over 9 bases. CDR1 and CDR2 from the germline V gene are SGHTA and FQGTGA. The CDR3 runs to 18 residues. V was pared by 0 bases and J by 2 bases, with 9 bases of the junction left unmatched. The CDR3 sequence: CASSLTRVAGAFTDTQYF. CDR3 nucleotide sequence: TGTGCCAGCAGCTTAACGAGGGTAGCGGGGGCCTTCACAGATACGCAGTATTTT.

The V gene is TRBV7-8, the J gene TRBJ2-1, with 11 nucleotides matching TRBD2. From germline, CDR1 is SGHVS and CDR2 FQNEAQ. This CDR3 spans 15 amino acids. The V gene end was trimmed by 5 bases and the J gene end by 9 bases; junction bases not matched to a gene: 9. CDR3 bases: TGTGCCAGCAGCCCTGGGACTAGCGGTGGGGGTGAGCAGTTCTTC. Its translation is CASSPGTSGGGEQFF.